This T cell receptor (beta chain) came from a study of radiation and T cells in renal cell carcinoma. This clone has only one observation. With 4 bases removed from V and 0 bases from J, the gap between germline ends came to 8 bases. The CDR3 runs to 13 residues. Germline lookup yields CDR1 SGHNT and CDR2 YYREEE (reference sequence). Stated time point: blood 4 weeks post-SBRT, at nephrectomy. As to treatment: 15 Gy SBRT to primary tumor, nephrectomy 4 weeks later. Libraries were prepared by immunoSEQ multiplex PCR; TCRdb keeps only in-frame clonotypes and omits some of them. The sample has approximately 150,000 clones; approximately 86% are singletons.

Sequenced here: blood, sampled from a patient whose treatment included radiotherapy and nephrectomy. The J gene is TRBJ2-7, the V gene TRBV5-4; the D gene is possibly TRBD1 (5 bases). This clonotype was obtained from a woman aged 45 to 65 with renal cell carcinoma. Here the CDR3 DNA reads TGTGCCAGCAGCGTGCAGGGCTCCTACGAGCAGTACTTC. Amino acid sequence: CASSVQGSYEQYF.